Many counts were recorded for the clone carrying this T cell receptor beta chain. Antigen: not known. In germline, CDR1 is DFQATT, CDR2 SNEGSKA (reference sequence). Germline trimming cut 0 bases from V and 3 bases from J; bases unmatched to any gene: 5. The CDR3 runs to 18 residues. These data belong to a study of breast tumors, draining lymph nodes, adjacent tissues. Study results and limitations: That most tumor T cells come from lymph nodes remained unproven.

Axillary draining lymph nodes of breast cancer patients supplied the node samples. TCRdb passed the multiplex PCR reads through MiXCR, listing each CDR3 protein once. The sample comprises 75,000 to 100,000 distinct CDR3 sequences, roughly a fifth of which are singletons, and approximately 2.5% rests with the top ten. Sequences were obtained from axillary lymph node tissue. The V and J genes are TRBV20-1 and TRBJ2-6; 13 bases align to TRBD2. The origin of this receptor is a female donor with breast cancer. Some clones in this sample may be carry-over from other donors' samples. In nucleotides, the CDR3 is TGCAGTGCTAGAGACCGACTAGCGGGAGGTATTGGGGCCAACGTCCTGACTTTC. Translating gives CSARDRLAGGIGANVLTF.